This T cell receptor (beta chain) comes out of a study of cytomegalovirus exposure and HLA in healthy donors (dated by TCRdb to about 2017). For the study in its entirety: In an earlier analysis of around 540 of the donors, about 270 Gb of sequence data and about 110 million unique TCR beta sequences from 180 million or so T cells were reported. Approximately 300 gigabases of sequencing data and 78 million or so unique TCR sequences were included in an early release covering roughly 600 HLA-typed donors. The genetic ancestry cluster associated with self-reported Caucasian donors included approximately 85% of the 398 genotyped donors. The study aimed to test whether signatures of past pathogen exposure could be identified by cataloging public T cell receptors. Using immunosequencing, the study profiled T cell repertoires from 500 to 800 subjects and related those repertoires to cytomegalovirus serostatus. Besides the first cohort of approximately 670 subjects, a separate validation cohort made up of over 95 different subjects was used. The study combined high-throughput TCR immunosequencing, statistical association of individual TCRs with disease status, and machine learning to predict cytomegalovirus infection status. In a later analysis, previously published TCR beta repertoires from about 670 donors were re-analyzed and high-resolution HLA genotyping was added so that TCR occurrence patterns could be studied. The later analysis used no new phenotypic data to find candidate immune exposures, relying instead on TCR beta sequences and their occurrence across donors. To decide whether each TCR beta V gene segment behaved as functional or pseudogenic, an earlier analysis of approximately 590 of the donors relied on high-throughput TCR beta sequencing. Donor age, sex, ethnicity and CMV serostatus were compiled alongside the repertoire data. In a later genetic analysis, genome-wide SNP genotypes for about three fifths of the 666 donors were used, and that subset was treated as a discovery cohort. All discovery cohort repertoires had been generated on a single sequencing platform. HLA typing covered class I and class II loci at four-digit resolution. Typing coverage varied by locus: roughly 629-640 donors for A, B, C, DRB1 and DQB1; around 560 for DQA1; about 570 for DPA1; around 490 for DPB1. A handful of DR-DQ haplotypes were treated as single units for association and clustering because of strong linkage in the cohort. Among roughly 400 genotyped donors of the cohort, an average of around 240,000 unique TCR beta nucleotide sequences were sequenced per donor, around a sixth of them non-productive.

In total, roughly 670 healthy bone marrow donors made up the cohort. At the time of sampling, all cohort members were nominally healthy, though unrecorded immune exposures were likely present. The donor tested CMV seropositive and was one of the 289 seropositive cohort members. A peripheral blood sample was collected from each donor, and TCR beta sequencing was performed on peripheral blood mononuclear cells. Genomic DNA extraction from the blood cell samples was performed with the Qiagen DNeasy Blood Extraction Kit. Summary of the overall study and its limitations: In both the original and validation cohorts, the classifier was reported to diagnose cytomegalovirus status with high specificity and sensitivity. It was suggested by the authors that the approach could potentially be generalized to other disease states and immunological phenotypes. When HLA alleles, especially DR and DQ, strongly co-occurred, TCR associations were difficult to assign to individual alleles. A cluster of highly shared sequence variants was judged likely to be a technical artifact of the sequencing pipeline. Correlated functional status among segregating V segments might be attributable to linkage disequilibrium, but an unknown experimental factor could not be ruled out. CMV serostatus was the only immune exposure information available for the cohort. HLA typing was unavailable for some donors at each locus, so association tests used only the typed subset. The study listed 150 to 200 TCR beta chains as associated with cytomegalovirus. Several of the top co-occurrence clusters appeared to be linked to parvovirus B19, influenza, CMV and Epstein-Barr virus, according to a later analysis. In a later analysis, TCR association rates were found to vary across HLA loci, with the most associated TCRs seen for DRB1 alleles and the fewest for HLA-C alleles. In a later analysis, 16,951 TCR beta sequences were associated with specific HLA alleles at a false discovery rate of 0.05. In a later genetic analysis, fewer N-insertions in productive TCRs were reported among donors in an Asian-associated ancestry cluster than the roughly 700-donor mean. Three of the identified cytomegalovirus-associated TCR beta chains were confirmed in vitro to be specific for cytomegalovirus antigens. The cohort was sequenced for TCR beta chains only, and without alpha or paired-chain data the features that could be detected were limited. A further reported finding was that TCR beta sequences accurately predicted the HLA-A and HLA-B alleles for most subjects in the first cohort. According to a later analysis, most CMV-associated TCR beta chains appeared to be HLA-restricted, and the HLA associations seemed to be driven largely by CMV exposure. The earlier analysis of fewer than 750 of the donors excluded some 15 rarely observed V segments, including chromosome 9 orphons, because counts were too low. A later genetic analysis associated a missense DCLRE1C variant with V-gene and J-gene trimming of TCR beta chains, and an independent cohort replicated the association. In a later analysis, HLA-associated TCR beta chains showed more clonal expansion and lower generation probabilities than non-associated chains that were equally common. Most TCR sequences were observed very rarely across donors, whereas some public TCRs were present in many individuals. Some IMGT-functional V segments, including TRBV6-2 and TRBV6-3, could not be distinguished by the 87-base-pair reads and were therefore excluded. An earlier analysis of around 600 of the donors showed that most TCR beta V segments appeared in productive rearrangements either about 90% or about 30% of the time, which broadly matched IMGT annotations. Roughly uniform sequencing depth across donors was assumed in presence/absence analyses, although this assumption may not hold.

CDR1 and CDR2 (LNHDA, SQIVND) derive from the germline V gene (reference sequence). Here V drops 5 bases and J drops 3 bases, and the junction holds 17 bases not matched to any gene. The CDR3, cysteine through phenylalanine, is 18 amino acids long. The sequence is cut down to CDR3 DNA, 54 bases in frame from base 1. For this clone: What this receptor recognizes is not known. No much larger clonotype is one base removed from it; base qualities were not supplied.

The method was the immunoSEQ multiplex PCR assay. For the multiplex PCR, a mixture combining 60 forward primers for TCR Vbeta segments and 13 reverse primers for TCR Jbeta segments was used. The CDR3 region of rearranged TCR beta genes was amplified from genomic DNA by a multiplex PCR assay. The amplified TCR beta libraries were sequenced on the Illumina HiSeq System as 87-base-pair reads. From the authors' description of their analysis: In a later analysis, roughly 80 million unique TCR beta chains were counted across the 666 repertoires, and roughly 10 million of these chains were shared by at least two donors. A nearest-neighbor algorithm error-corrected the raw reads and collapsed the reads into unique sequences, merging closely related sequences to remove PCR and sequencing errors. CDR3 sequences were aligned to IMGT reference sequences to assign V, D and J gene segments. Each retained sequence needed at least a six-nucleotide match to both a V gene segment and a J gene segment. Rearrangements were called productive when the CDR3 lacked stop codons and stayed in frame with V and J; all others were non-productive. Following IMGT convention, CDR3 was defined as the stretch from the second conserved V-encoded cysteine up to the conserved J-encoded phenylalanine. The earlier analysis of some 580 of the donors excluded any sequence lacking an unambiguous match to a single V gene segment. An earlier analysis of just under 600 of the donors called V segments functional above 56.7% productive rearrangements and segregating when the between-donor standard deviation exceeded 5%. To diagnose cytomegalovirus status from the catalog of TCR beta chain sequences, a statistical classification framework was built. In a later analysis, V and J genes were assigned by comparing TCR nucleotide sequences against IMGT/GENE-DB human TR gene sequences. In a later analysis, CDR3 sequences and most-parsimonious VDJ recombination scenarios were assigned using the TCRdist pipeline. A later analysis defined each TCR beta chain by its CDR3 amino acid sequence plus V-gene family, and excluded reads lacking a unique V-gene family. As a way to deal with suspected cross-contamination and a sequencing artifact, a later analysis dropped under 600 nucleotide sequences that were highly shared and had low generation probability. In a later analysis, a clonal expansion index for each public chain was calculated from normalized within-repertoire ranks of inferred template counts. A later analysis computed generation probabilities with a VDJ recombination model fitted to out-of-frame rearrangements, and checked the results against IGoR. In a later analysis, hypergeometric tests were used to score TCR-TCR, TCR-HLA and TCR-CMV co-occurrence, with a repertoire-size bias correction applied to TCR pairs. To estimate false discovery rates, a later analysis permuted the HLA or CMV assignments 20 times. A later analysis grouped co-occurring TCRs with DBSCAN, adding TCRdist sequence similarity when clustering within HLA-allele-positive subsets. Repertoires with fewer than 30,000 or more than 120,000 public chains were left out of co-occurrence clustering, as were four to six repertoires with anomalous nucleotide sharing. Entries here come from immuneACCESS through TCRdb and include only in-frame sequences with V and J called. Some clones fail to appear in such tables; in the studies checked, an unresolved V gene covers under half of the shortfall, and the cause of the remainder is unknown. The DNA was the basis for D and trimming; V, J and clone size are from that table. Recorded for this sample are 150,000 or so clones; approximately 80% of them occurred a single time. The ten largest clones take up more than 4% of the sample.

The sequence came from a male donor in good health and CMV-seropositive. Sequencing was performed on PBMCs. In this chain, TRBV19 is recombined with TRBJ1-2, with 8 bases in between that match TRBD1. The CDR3 protein is CASSFQFYRDRHHYGYTF. The bases read TGTGCCAGTAGTTTTCAATTCTACCGGGACAGGCATCACTATGGCTACACCTTC.